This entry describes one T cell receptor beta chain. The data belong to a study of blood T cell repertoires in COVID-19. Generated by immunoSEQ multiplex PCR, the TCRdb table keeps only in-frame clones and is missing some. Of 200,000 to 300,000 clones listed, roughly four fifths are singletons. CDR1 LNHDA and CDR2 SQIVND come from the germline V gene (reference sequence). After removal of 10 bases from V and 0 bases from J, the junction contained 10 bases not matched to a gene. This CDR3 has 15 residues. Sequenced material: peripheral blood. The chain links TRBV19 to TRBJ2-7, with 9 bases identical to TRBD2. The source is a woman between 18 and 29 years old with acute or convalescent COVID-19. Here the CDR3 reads CATRGGAPSSYEQYF. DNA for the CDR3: TGTGCCACTCGCGGGGGGGCCCCTAGCTCCTACGAGCAGTACTTC.